The sequence of this T cell receptor (beta chain) was determined in a study of OX40 agonist ivuxolimab in advanced cancers. Using immunoSEQ multiplex PCR, the repertoire was profiled, and TCRdb retains in-frame clones only, with some absent. The sample shows 90,000 to 120,000 clones, 80% to 95% of them seen only once. V was trimmed by 6 bases and J by 7 bases, leaving 16 bases between them. This CDR3 spans 13 amino acids. CDR1 and CDR2 (germline): SGHDN, FVKESK. The study, taken as a whole, reports: It was also the case that some nonresponders had low normalized T-cell clonal expansion. Dose levels from 0.1 to 3.0 mg/kg saw CD4+ and CD8+ blood T cells expand clonally by week 6.

A word on this clone: Its target is unknown.

The sequence came from an adult with an advanced solid tumor such as melanoma, head and neck, liver or kidney cancer. The chain combines TRBV14 with TRBJ2-7; D may be TRBD2 (5 bases). The sample consisted of CD4+ or CD8+ T cells sorted from blood, taken in a trial of the OX40 agonist ivuxolimab. CDR3 nucleotide sequence: TGTGCCAGCAGAACTACGGGGTCTTGGGAGCAGTACTTC. Protein sequence: CASRTTGSWEQYF.